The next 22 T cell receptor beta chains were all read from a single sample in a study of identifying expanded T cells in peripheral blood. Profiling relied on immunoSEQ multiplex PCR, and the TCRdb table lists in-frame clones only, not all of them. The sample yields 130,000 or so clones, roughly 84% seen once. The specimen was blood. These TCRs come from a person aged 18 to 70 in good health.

CDR3 DNA sequence: TGTGCCAGCATCGGCCAACAGGGGGCGAAGGGCTACACCTTC. It yields the protein CASIGQQGAKGYTF. The V call is TRBV2, the J call TRBJ1-2; TRBD1 matches at 9 bases. Germline CDR1 and CDR2: SNHLY and FYNNEI. This CDR3 region has 14 residues. Trimming removed 7 bases from V and 8 bases from J; junction bases left unmatched: 11.

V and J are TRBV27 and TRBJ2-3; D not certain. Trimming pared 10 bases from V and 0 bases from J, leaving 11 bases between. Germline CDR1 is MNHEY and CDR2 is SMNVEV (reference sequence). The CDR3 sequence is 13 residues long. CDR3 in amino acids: CATQPYSTDTQYF. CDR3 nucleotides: TGTGCCACCCAACCCTATAGCACAGATACGCAGTATTTT.

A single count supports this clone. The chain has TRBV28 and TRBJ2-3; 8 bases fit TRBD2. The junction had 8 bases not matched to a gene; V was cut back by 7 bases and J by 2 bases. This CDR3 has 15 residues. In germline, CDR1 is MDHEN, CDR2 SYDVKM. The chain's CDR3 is CASTHSGGATDTQYF. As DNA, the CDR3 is TGTGCCAGCACCCACTCCGGGGGGGCCACAGATACGCAGTATTTT.

The CDR3 nucleotides are TGTGCCAGCAGCTGGATTAGACAGGGAGTTCATTCGAGTACTGAAGCTTTCTTT. Translation: CASSWIRQGVHSSTEAFF. V and J are TRBV5-6 and TRBJ1-1; TRBD1 agrees at 7 bases. From germline, CDR1 is SGHDT and CDR2 YYEEEE. Unmatched junction bases numbered 19, after V lost 3 bases and J lost 5 bases. CDR3 length: 18 amino acids.

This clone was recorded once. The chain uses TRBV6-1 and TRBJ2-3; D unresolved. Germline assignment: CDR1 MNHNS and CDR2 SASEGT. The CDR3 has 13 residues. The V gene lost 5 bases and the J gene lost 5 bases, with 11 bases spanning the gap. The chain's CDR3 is CASSPRSGDTQYF. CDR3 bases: TGTGCCAGCAGTCCCCGGTCGGGAGATACGCAGTATTTT.

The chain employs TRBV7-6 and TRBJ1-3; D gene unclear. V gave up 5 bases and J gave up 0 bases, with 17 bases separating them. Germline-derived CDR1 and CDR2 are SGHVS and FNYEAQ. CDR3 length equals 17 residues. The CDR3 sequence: CASSGSTGISSGNTIYF. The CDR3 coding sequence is TGTGCCAGCAGCGGGTCGACCGGGATTTCCTCTGGAAACACCATATATTTT.

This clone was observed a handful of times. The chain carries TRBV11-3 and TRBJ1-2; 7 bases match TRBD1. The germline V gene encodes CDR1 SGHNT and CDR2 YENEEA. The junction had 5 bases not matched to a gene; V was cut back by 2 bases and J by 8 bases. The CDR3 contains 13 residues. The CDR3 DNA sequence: TGTGCCAGCAGCTTATCCGGGACAGAAGGCTACACCTTC. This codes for CASSLSGTEGYTF.

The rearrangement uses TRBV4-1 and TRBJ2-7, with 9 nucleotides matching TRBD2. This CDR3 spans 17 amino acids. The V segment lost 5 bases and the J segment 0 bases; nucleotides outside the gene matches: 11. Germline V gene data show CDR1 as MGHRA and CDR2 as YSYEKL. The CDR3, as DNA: TGCGCCAGCAGCGAGAAGGTGCTAGCGGGAACCTCCTACGAGCAGTACTTC. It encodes CASSEKVLAGTSYEQYF.

The DNA of the CDR3 is TGTGCCAGCAGCTTTCTGACCACAACAGATACGCAGTATTTT. Protein product: CASSFLTTTDTQYF. The chain recombines TRBV7-9 with TRBJ2-3; the D is unclear. The V gene lost 3 bases and the J gene lost 3 bases, with 10 bases spanning the gap. Germline CDR1 and CDR2: SEHNR and FQNEAQ (reference sequence). CDR3 length: 14 residues. Variable domain in full (rest from reference TRBV7-9 and TRBJ2-3): DTGVSQNPRHKITKRGQNVTFRCDPISEHNRLYWYRQTLGQGPEFLTYFQNEAQLEKSRLLSDRFSAERPKGSFSTLEIQRTEQGDSAMYLCASSFLTTTDTQYFGPGTRLTVL.

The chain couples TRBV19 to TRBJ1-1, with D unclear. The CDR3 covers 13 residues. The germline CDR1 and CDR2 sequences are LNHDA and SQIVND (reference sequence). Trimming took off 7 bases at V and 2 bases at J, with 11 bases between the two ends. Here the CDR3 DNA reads TGTGCCAGTAACATGAACAGCAACACTGAAGCTTTCTTT. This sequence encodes CASNMNSNTEAFF.

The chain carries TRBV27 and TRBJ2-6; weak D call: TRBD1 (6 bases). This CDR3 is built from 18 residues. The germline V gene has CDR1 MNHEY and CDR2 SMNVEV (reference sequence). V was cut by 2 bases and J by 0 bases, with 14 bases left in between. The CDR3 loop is CASSLTRQAYSGANVLTF. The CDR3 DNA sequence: TGTGCCAGCAGTTTAACGAGACAGGCCTACTCTGGGGCCAACGTCCTGACTTTC.

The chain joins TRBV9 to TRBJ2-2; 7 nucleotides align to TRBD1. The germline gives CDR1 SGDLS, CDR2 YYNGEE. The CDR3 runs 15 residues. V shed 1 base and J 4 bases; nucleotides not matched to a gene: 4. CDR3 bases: TGTGCCAGCAGCGTACTCTCAGGGGGCACCGGGGAGCTGTTTTTT. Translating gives CASSVLSGGTGELFF.

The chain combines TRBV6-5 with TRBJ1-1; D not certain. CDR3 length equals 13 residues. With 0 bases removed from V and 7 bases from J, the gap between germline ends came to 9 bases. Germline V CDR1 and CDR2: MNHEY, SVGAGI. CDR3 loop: CASSYSSGSEAFF. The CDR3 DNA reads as TGTGCCAGCAGTTACTCGAGTGGGAGTGAAGCTTTCTTT.

The CDR3 region is CASTQTGNPYF. Written as DNA, the CDR3 is TGTGCCAGCACCCAAACAGGGAACCCGTACTTC. The chain links TRBV11-2 to TRBJ2-7; D is possibly TRBD1 (6 bases). This CDR3 contains 11 residues. Trimming removed 7 bases at V and 12 bases at J, with 16 bases between. Per the germline V gene, CDR1 is SGHAT and CDR2 is FQNNGV.

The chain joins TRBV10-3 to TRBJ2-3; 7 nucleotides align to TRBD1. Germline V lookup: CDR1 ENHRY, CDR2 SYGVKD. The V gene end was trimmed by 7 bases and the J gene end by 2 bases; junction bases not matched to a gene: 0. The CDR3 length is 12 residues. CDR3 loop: CAIKGATDTQYF. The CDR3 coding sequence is TGTGCCATCAAGGGGGCCACAGATACGCAGTATTTT.

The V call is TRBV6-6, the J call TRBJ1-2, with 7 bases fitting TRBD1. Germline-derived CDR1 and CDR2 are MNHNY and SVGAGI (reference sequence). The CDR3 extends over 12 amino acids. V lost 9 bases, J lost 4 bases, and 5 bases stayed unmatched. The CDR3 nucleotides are TGTGCCAGGAGGGACAGCGCCTATGGCTACACCTTC. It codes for CARRDSAYGYTF.

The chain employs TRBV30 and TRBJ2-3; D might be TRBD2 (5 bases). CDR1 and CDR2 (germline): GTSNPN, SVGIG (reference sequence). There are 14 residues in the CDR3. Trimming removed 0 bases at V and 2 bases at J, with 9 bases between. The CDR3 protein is CAWSVERATDTQYF. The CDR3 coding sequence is TGTGCCTGGAGTGTCGAGAGGGCCACAGATACGCAGTATTTT.

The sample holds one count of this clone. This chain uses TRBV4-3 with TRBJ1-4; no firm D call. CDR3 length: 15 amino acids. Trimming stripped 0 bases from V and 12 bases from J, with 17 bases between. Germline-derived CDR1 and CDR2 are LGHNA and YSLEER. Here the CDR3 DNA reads TGCGCCAGCAGCCAAGAAGTCGGCGCAAGGGTCCAACTGTTTTTT. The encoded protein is CASSQEVGARVQLFF.

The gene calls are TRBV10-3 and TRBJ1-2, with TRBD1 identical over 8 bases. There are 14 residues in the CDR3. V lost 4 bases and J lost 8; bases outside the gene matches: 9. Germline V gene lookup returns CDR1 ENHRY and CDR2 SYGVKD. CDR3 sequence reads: CAISVGQGSLGYTF. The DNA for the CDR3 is TGTGCCATCAGTGTCGGACAGGGAAGCTTAGGCTACACCTTC.

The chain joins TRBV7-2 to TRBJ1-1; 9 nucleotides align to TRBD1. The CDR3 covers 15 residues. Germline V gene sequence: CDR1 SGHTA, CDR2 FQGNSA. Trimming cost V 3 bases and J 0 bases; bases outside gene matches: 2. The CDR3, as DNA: TGTGCCAGCAGCTTGGGACAGGGATTGAACACTGAAGCTTTCTTT. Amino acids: CASSLGQGLNTEAFF.

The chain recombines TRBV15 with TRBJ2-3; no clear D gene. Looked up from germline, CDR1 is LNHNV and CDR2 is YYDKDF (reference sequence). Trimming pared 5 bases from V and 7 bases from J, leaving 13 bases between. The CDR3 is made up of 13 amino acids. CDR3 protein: CATSFRAGNTQYF. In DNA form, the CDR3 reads TGTGCCACCAGCTTTCGGGCTGGGAATACGCAGTATTTT.

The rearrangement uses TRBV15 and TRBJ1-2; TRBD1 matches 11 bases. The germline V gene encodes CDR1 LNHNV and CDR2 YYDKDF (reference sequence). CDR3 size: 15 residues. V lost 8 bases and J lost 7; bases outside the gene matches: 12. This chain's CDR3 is CATHLPGQGDGGYTF. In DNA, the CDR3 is TGTGCCACCCACCTACCGGGACAGGGGGATGGTGGCTACACCTTC.